This TCR beta chain came from a study of CD8+ T cells in alopecia areata (dated by TCRdb to the late 2010s). For context, the study as a whole: Treated patients were enrolled in an open-label pilot trial of oral tofacitinib at 5 to 10 mg twice daily for moderate-to-severe alopecia areata. Patients received tofacitinib for 6 to 18 months and were then followed off drug for 6 months to check for delayed response and recurrence. In treated patients, disease severity was measured using the SALT score, which gives the percentage of scalp surface area affected. The study used high-throughput TCRbeta sequencing to examine T cell clonal expansion in alopecia areata, in both the C3H/HeJ mouse model and human patients. Human TCRbeta sequencing covered scalp tissue and sorted CD4+ and CD8+ peripheral blood T cells from patchy and totalis/universalis alopecia areata patients and healthy controls. Tofacitinib-treated patients had biopsies at baseline and at 4 and 24 weeks of treatment, with a later scalp biopsy in several patients. Scalp clonality was compared among normal scalp (n=4), patchy alopecia areata scalp (n=8), and alopecia totalis/universalis scalp (n=8). RNA was obtained with the PAXgene miRNA kit for fixed scalp, the miRNeasy kit for PBMCs, and the RNeasy kit for mouse skin. immunoSEQ multiplex PCR using 35 Vbeta forward primers and 13 Jbeta reverse primers was used to amplify TCRbeta CDR3 regions.

The protocol used for the library was the immunoSEQ multiplex PCR assay. RNA was extracted from all samples and reverse transcribed into cDNA as template for TCR sequencing. SuperScript III was used for first-strand cDNA synthesis, primed with a 2:1 mix of oligo-dT and random hexamers. A synthetic immune receptor repertoire was used to gauge amplification bias, and whatever bias remained was removed computationally. The authors processed their data as follows. Raw reads were preprocessed for error removal, and CDR3 was defined according to IMGT conventions as running from the conserved cysteine to phenylalanine. Clonality was computed by normalizing Shannon entropy by log2 of the number of productive unique TCRs and subtracting the result from 1. Whether each scalp clone was CD4 or CD8 was inferred by checking scalp TCRbeta sequences against the CD4 and CD8 repertoires from sorted blood. TCRdb mirrors the immuneACCESS table, restricted to in-frame sequences. Some clones are absent from its copies; in checked studies, under half trace to an unresolved V gene, and the reason for the others is unknown. V and J calls and clone size are as listed in that table; D and trimming were resolved from the DNA. The sample data list 190,000 or so clones, and roughly 64% of these were observed just once. Together, the top ten hold over 10% of the sample.

The germline V gene specifies SGHDT as CDR1 and YYEEEE as CDR2. From its cysteine to its phenylalanine, the CDR3 spans 11 amino acids. This entry keeps only the CDR3 DNA: 33 bases, framed from base 1. Cut back by 2 bases and 4 bases, the V and J ends lie 4 bases apart. What the research found in general, with its limitations: Many expanded lesional clones were found to persist in scalp and blood during tofacitinib treatment, and relapse after treatment cessation may be partly explained by this persistence. With tofacitinib, both scalp clonality and the number of expanded CD8+ clones among the top 100 scalp clones went down significantly. Unlike mouse skin, which is dominated by gammadelta T cells, normal human skin has resident alphabeta T cells that are also sequenced, and this complicates analysis of the scalp TCR repertoire. Because the treated cohort was small and had only one nonresponder, larger studies are needed to examine links between baseline CD8+ expansion and response. Higher clonality and more expanded CD8+ clones were observed in lesional scalp than in normal scalp, particularly in alopecia totalis/universalis, a finding suggestive of antigenic drive. Compared with mice, TCR sequences shared between patients were less clear, possibly partly because of HLA diversity across the patient population.

The time point label corresponds to: less than 25 weeks on oral tofacitinib. The treatment or condition label, read with the paper, signifies: oral pan-JAK inhibitor, 5-10 mg twice daily. Lesional scalp punch biopsies and peripheral blood were obtained from alopecia areata patients. PBMCs were separated by density centrifugation and stained for CD3, CD4 and CD8, after which CD4+ and CD8+ T cells were sorted on a FACSAria. A remark on this clone: Its antigen is not yet known. No per-base quality is available; no much larger clone lies one base away.

The TCR was taken from a human donor with alopecia areata. The chain is assembled from TRBV5-6 and TRBJ2-7, with the D gene uncertain. Sequencing used CD8+ T cells sorted from blood, obtained at week 24, from a patient treated with tofacitinib. The DNA sequence is TGTGCCAGCAGCTTTCGATACGAGCAGTACTTC. This codes for CASSFRYEQYF.